This T cell receptor beta chain was recorded in a study of shared clonotypes between healthy human individuals. As for this clone: Other nucleotide sequences from this sample produce the same CDR3.

Germline-derived CDR1 and CDR2 are SGHRS and YFSETQ. This CDR3 is built from 13 residues. Trimming took 2 bases from V and 2 from J, leaving 8 bases between them. The data were produced by immunoSEQ multiplex PCR, yet TCRdb's version contains in-frame clones alone and is incomplete. The sample includes 1.4 million to 1.5 million clones, around 95% of them seen just once. The sequencing sample was made of naive CD4+ T cells sorted from blood. The subset here: CD45RA+ positively selected. The receptor was derived from a man aged 25-45 years in good health. V is TRBV5-1 and J is TRBJ2-7; weak D call: TRBD2 (6 bases). The DNA of the CDR3 is TGCGCCAGCAGCTTACCGGGAGCCTACGAGCAGTACTTC. Its protein is CASSLPGAYEQYF. The full variable domain, rest sourced from reference TRBV5-1 and TRBJ2-7, is KAGVTQTPRYLIKTRGQQVTLSCSPISGHRSVSWYQQTPGQGLQFLFEYFSETQRNKGNFPGRFSGRQFSNSRSEMNVSTLELGDSALYLCASSLPGAYEQYFGPGTRLTVT.